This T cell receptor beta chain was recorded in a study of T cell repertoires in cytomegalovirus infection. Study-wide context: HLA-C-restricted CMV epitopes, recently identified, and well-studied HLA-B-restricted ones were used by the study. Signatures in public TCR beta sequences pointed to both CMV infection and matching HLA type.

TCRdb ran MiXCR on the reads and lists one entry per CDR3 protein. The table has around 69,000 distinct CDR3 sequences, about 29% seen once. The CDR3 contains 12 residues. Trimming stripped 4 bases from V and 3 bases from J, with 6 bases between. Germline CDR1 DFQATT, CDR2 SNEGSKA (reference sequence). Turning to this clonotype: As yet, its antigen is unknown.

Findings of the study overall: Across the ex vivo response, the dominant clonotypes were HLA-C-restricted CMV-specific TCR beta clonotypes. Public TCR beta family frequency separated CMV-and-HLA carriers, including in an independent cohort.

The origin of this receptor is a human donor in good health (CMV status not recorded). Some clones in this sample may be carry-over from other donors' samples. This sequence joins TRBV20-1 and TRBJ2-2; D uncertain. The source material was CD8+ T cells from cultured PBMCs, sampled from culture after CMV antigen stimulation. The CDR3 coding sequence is TGCAGTGCTACGGATTACACCGGGGAGCTGTTTTTT. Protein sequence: CSATDYTGELFF.